This TCR beta chain was identified during a study of neurological immune-mediated disorders. cDNA synthesis was performed by 5'RACE with 10-nucleotide random UMIs. TCRdb used MiXCR to reprocess the 5' RACE reads, holding one entry per CDR3 protein. The table has under 80,000 distinct CDR3 sequences, 5.2% seen once. This clonotype was seen repeatedly, ten times or more. Antigen: not known. Germline CDR1 is MNHEY and CDR2 is SVGAGI. V lost 6 bases to trimming and J lost 6 bases, with 5 bases between them. The CDR3 runs to 11 residues. Study observations and caveats: CDR3 amino acid sequences found in expanded clones were never shared across subjects, suggesting private repertoires in all groups. The most TCR clonal expansion was seen in HTLV-1-associated myelopathy, and the least was seen in multiple sclerosis, which fell below healthy controls.

The TCR comes from a woman in her 30s with multiple sclerosis. Sequenced input: PBMCs. This sequence joins TRBV6-5 and TRBJ2-2; D uncertain. The CDR3 region has the DNA TGTGCCAGCAGCGACGCCGGGGAGCTGTTTTTT. It encodes CASSDAGELFF.